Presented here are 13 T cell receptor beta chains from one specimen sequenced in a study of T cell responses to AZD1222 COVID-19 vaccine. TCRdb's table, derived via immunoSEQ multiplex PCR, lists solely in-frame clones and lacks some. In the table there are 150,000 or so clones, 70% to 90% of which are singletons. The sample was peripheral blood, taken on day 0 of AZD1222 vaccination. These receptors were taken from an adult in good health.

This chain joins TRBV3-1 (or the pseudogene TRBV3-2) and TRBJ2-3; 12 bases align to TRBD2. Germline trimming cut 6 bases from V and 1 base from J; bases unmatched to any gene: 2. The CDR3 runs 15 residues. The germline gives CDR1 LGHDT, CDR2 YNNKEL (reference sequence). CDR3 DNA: TGTGCCAGCAGTCGACTAGCGGGAGGCACAGATACGCAGTATTTT. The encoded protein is CASSRLAGGTDTQYF.

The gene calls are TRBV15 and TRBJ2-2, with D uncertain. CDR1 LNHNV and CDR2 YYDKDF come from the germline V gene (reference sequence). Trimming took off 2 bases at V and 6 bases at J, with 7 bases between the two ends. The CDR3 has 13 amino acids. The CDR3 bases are TGTGCCACCAGCAGACTAGTCCCCGGGGAGCTGTTTTTT. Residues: CATSRLVPGELFF.

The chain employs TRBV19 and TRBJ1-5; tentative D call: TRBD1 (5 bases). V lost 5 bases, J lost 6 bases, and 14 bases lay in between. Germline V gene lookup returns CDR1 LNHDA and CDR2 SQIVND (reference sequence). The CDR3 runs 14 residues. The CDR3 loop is CASSPTGGAQPQHF. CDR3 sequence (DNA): TGTGCCAGTAGTCCGACCGGCGGGGCTCAGCCCCAGCATTTT.

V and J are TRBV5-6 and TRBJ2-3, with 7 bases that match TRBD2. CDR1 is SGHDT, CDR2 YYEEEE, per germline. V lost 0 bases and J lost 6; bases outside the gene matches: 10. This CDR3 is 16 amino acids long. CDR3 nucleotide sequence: TGTGCCAGCAGCTTGGGCCCGGGAGGAGGGTTGGATACGCAGTATTTT. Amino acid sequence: CASSLGPGGGLDTQYF.

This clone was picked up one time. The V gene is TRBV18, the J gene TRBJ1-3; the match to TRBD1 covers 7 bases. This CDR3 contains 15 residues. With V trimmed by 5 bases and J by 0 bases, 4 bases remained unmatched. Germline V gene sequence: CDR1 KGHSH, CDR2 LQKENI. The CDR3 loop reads CASSVGQFSGNTIYF. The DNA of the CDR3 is TGTGCCAGCTCAGTGGGACAGTTCTCTGGAAACACCATATATTTT.

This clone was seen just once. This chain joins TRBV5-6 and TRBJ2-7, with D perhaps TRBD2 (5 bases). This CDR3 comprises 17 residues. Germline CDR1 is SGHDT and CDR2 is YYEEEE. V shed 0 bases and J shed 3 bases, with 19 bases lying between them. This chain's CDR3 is CASSLDFPTGVGYEQYF. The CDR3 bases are TGTGCCAGCAGCTTGGACTTCCCCACCGGGGTAGGCTACGAGCAGTACTTC.

As DNA, the CDR3 is TGTGCCAGCGTAATCCCGGGACAGGAACCCTACGAGCAGTACTTC. It specifies CASVIPGQEPYEQYF. The chain links TRBV2 to TRBJ2-7; 8 bases are a match to TRBD1. After removal of 8 bases from V and 2 bases from J, the junction contained 11 bases not matched to a gene. This CDR3 is built from 15 residues. Per germline, CDR1 SNHLY and CDR2 FYNNEI.

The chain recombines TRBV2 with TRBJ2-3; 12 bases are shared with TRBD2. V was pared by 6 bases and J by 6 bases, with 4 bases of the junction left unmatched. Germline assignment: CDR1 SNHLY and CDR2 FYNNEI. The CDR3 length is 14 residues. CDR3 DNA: TGTGCCAGCAGCCGACTAGCGGGAGAGGATACGCAGTATTTT. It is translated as CASSRLAGEDTQYF.

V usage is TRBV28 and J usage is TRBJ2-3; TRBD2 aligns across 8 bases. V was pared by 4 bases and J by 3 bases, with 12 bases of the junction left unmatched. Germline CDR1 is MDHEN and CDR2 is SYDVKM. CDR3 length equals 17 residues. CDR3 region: CASSSAWERERTDTQYF. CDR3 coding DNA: TGTGCCAGCAGTTCGGCTTGGGAGCGGGAGAGGACAGATACGCAGTATTTT.

The CDR3 sequence: CASSLSGRSTGELFF. The CDR3 DNA reads as TGTGCCAGCAGTTTAAGTGGGAGGAGTACCGGGGAGCTGTTTTTT. J is TRBJ2-2 and V is TRBV28; TRBD2 might be the D (6 bases). The CDR3 has 15 amino acids. Between the trimmed V and J ends, which lost 2 bases and 5 bases, there was a span of 12 bases. The germline gives CDR1 MDHEN, CDR2 SYDVKM.

The CDR3 DNA reads as TGTGCCAGCAGCTTAGTGGAGGGGTTGGACGAGCAGTACTTC. This translates into CASSLVEGLDEQYF. The rearrangement uses TRBV7-7 and TRBJ2-7; tentatively, D is TRBD2 (6 bases). Germline CDR1 reads SSHAT; CDR2 reads FNYEAQ (reference sequence). The CDR3 extends over 14 amino acids. V dropped 1 base and J dropped 5 bases, with 12 bases sitting between them.

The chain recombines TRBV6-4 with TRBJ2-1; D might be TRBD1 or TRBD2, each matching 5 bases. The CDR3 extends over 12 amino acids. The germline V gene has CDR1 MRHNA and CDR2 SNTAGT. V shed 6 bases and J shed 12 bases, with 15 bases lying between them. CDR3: CASRDPSGAQFF. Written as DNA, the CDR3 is TGTGCCAGCAGGGATCCCTCCGGGGCGCAGTTCTTC.

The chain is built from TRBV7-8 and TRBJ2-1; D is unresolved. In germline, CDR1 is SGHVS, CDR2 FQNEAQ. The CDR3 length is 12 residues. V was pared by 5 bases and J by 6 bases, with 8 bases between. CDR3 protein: CASSLTLNEQFF. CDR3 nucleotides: TGTGCCAGCAGCCTTACACTCAATGAGCAGTTCTTC.